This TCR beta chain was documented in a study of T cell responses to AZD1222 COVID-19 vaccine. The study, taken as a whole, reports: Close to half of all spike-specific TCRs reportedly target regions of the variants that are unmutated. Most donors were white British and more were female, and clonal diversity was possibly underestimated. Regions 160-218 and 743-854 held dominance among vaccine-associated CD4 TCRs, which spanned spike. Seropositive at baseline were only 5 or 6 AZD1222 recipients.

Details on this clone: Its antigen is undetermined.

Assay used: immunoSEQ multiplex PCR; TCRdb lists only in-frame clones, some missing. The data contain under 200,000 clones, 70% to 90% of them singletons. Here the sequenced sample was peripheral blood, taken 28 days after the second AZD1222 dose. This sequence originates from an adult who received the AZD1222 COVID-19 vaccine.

Here the CDR3 DNA reads TGTGCCAGCAGCTCAACAAACAGCCCTGAAGCTTTCTTT. Translating gives CASSSTNSPEAFF. The chain recombines TRBV7-9 with TRBJ1-1; D is uncertain. The V gene lost 4 bases and the J gene lost 6 bases, with 12 bases spanning the gap. The CDR3 runs to 13 residues. In germline, CDR1 is SEHNR, CDR2 FQNEAQ (reference sequence).